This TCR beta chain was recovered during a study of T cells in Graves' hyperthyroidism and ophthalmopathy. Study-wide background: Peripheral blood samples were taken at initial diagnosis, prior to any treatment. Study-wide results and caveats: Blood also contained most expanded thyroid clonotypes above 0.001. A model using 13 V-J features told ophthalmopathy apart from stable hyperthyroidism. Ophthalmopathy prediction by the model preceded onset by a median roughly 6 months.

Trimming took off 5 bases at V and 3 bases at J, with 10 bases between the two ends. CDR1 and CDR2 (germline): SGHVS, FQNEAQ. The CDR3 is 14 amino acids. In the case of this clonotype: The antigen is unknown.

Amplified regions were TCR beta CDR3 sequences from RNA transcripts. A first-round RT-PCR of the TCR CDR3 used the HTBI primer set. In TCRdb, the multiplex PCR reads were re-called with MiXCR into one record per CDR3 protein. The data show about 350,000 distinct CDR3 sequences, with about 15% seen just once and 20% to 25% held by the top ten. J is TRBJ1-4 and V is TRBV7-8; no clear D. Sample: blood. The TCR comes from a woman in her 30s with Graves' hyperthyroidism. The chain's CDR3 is CASSPLQSNEKLFF. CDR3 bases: TGTGCCAGCAGCCCTTTGCAGTCTAATGAAAAACTGTTTTTT.